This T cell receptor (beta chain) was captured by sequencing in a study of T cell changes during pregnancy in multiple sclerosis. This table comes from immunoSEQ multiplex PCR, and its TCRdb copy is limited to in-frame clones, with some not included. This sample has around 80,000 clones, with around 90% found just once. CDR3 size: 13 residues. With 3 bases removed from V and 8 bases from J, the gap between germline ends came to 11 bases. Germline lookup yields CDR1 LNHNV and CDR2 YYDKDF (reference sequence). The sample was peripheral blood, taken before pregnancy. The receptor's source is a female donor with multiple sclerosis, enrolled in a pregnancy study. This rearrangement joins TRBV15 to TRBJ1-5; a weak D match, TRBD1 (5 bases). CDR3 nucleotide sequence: TGTGCCACCAGCAGTCTGGGGGGTAAGCCCCAGCATTTT. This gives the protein CATSSLGGKPQHF.